This T cell receptor (beta chain) originates from a study of Tregs in tolerant kidney transplant recipients. Study-wide results and limits: This study did not directly address biological reproducibility. Expanding Tregs on activated donor B cells appeared to best identify donor-specific TCRbeta clones.

The CDR3 loop spans 14 amino acids. The ends were cut back, 2 bases at V and 4 bases at J, with 10 bases in the middle. In germline, CDR1 is SGHAT, CDR2 FQNNGV. Clones were sequenced by immunoSEQ multiplex PCR, and TCRdb holds only the in-frame ones, with some missing. The sample yields around 77,000 clones, 95% to 98% seen once. A word on this clone: Its target is not known.

Sequences were derived from CD4+ T cells from blood, sampled before the transplant. The TCR comes from a human donor who received a combined kidney and bone marrow transplant. The rearrangement joins TRBV11-2 to TRBJ2-3; maybe TRBD1 (5 bases). The CDR3 DNA is TGTGCCAGCAGCTTATGGCAGGGTGCAGATACGCAGTATTTT. Translated: CASSLWQGADTQYF.